The 12 T cell receptor beta chains reported below all come from one sample, sequenced in a study of T cell responses to AZD1222 COVID-19 vaccine. Method: immunoSEQ multiplex PCR; TCRdb's copy keeps in-frame clones and lacks some. The sample contains about 88,000 clones, less than 90% of which appear only once. Source: peripheral blood, taken on day 0 of AZD1222 vaccination. These receptors all stem from an adult in good health.

The chain recombines TRBV27 with TRBJ1-2, with a possible D match to TRBD1 (5 bases). CDR3 length: 14 residues. The V end was cut by 2 bases, the J end by 4 bases, with 11 bases between. CDR1 and CDR2 (germline): MNHEY, SMNVEV (reference sequence). CDR3 nucleotide sequence: TGTGCCAGCAGTTTAAGCAGGGTTGGCTATGGCTACACCTTC. It is translated as CASSLSRVGYGYTF.

V gene TRBV6-5 combines with J gene TRBJ1-1, with D perhaps TRBD1 (5 bases). This CDR3 has 14 amino acids. V lost 2 bases and J 4 bases, leaving 11 bases between the germline ends. Germline CDR1 MNHEY, CDR2 SVGAGI. The CDR3 DNA reads as TGTGCCAGCAGTTACGAAGGGGATAGCACTGAAGCTTTCTTT. Its protein product is CASSYEGDSTEAFF.

This sequence joins TRBV2 and TRBJ2-1, with 9 bases identical to TRBD2. After removal of 6 bases from V and 8 bases from J, the junction contained 14 bases not matched to a gene. CDR1 and CDR2 from the germline V gene are SNHLY and FYNNEI. This CDR3 spans 16 amino acids. CDR3 bases: TGTGCCAGCAGACAGCGGGGGGCCGGGATTAAAGATGAGCAGTTCTTC. It encodes CASRQRGAGIKDEQFF.

The gene calls are TRBV11-2 and TRBJ2-5; 14 bases agree with TRBD2. Germline CDR1 reads SGHAT; CDR2 reads FQNNGV. J gave up 7 bases and V 5 bases, and 9 bases lay outside the gene matches. The CDR3 length is 16 residues. CDR3 amino acids: CASSTTSGGAIVTQYF. In DNA form, the CDR3 reads TGTGCCAGCAGCACGACTAGCGGGGGGGCAATCGTGACCCAGTACTTC.

This clone was recorded a few times. One end of the junction fails to match germline, which may point to a read error. The V call is TRBV9, the J call TRBJ2-1; 11 bases are shared with TRBD1. Germline lookup yields CDR1 SGDLS and CDR2 YYNGEE. This CDR3 is built from 16 residues. The CDR3 loop is CASGRTGTGGYSEQFF. In nucleotides, the CDR3 is TGTGCCAGCGGCCGGACCGGGACAGGGGGTTACAGTGAGCAGTTCTTC.

This rearrangement joins TRBV9 to TRBJ2-5; the D is unclear. This CDR3 region has 13 residues. V was trimmed by 0 bases and J by 5 bases, leaving 8 bases between them. Germline CDR1 and CDR2: SGDLS and YYNGEE. CDR3 protein: CASSVDLEETQYF. CDR3 nucleotide sequence: TGTGCCAGCAGCGTAGACCTAGAGGAGACCCAGTACTTC.

The chain links TRBV12-3 or TRBV12-4 to TRBJ1-5; the D is unclear. This CDR3 spans 12 amino acids. Trimming shortened V by 6 bases and J by 4 bases, and 7 bases separated the two germline ends. CDR3 protein: CASSRQNQPQHF. As DNA, the CDR3 is TGTGCCAGCAGCCGTCAGAATCAGCCCCAGCATTTT.

The rearrangement links TRBV4-1 to TRBJ2-7; the match to TRBD2 covers 7 bases. Looked up from germline, CDR1 is MGHRA and CDR2 is YSYEKL. The CDR3 totals 15 residues. Losses at the gene ends were 1 base for V and 1 base for J; bases not matched to a gene: 4. The CDR3 reads CASSQGYGGSYEQYF. CDR3 bases: TGCGCCAGCAGCCAAGGGTACGGGGGGTCCTACGAGCAGTACTTC.

The sample holds one count of this clone. The gene calls are TRBV9 and TRBJ2-5; D is perhaps TRBD2 (5 bases). Germline CDR1 is SGDLS and CDR2 is YYNGEE. The CDR3 loop spans 14 amino acids. V was clipped by 4 bases and J by 3 bases, with 13 bases between them. The CDR3 is CASSPRTGEETQYF. In DNA, the CDR3 is TGTGCCAGCAGCCCTAGGACTGGGGAAGAGACCCAGTACTTC. The whole variable domain, remainder taken from reference TRBV9 and TRBJ2-5, is DSGVTQTPKHLITATGQRVTLRCSPRSGDLSVYWYQQSLDQGLQFLIQYYNGEERAKGNILERFSAQQFPDLHSELNLSSLELGDSALYFCASSPRTGEETQYFGPGTRLLVL.

V usage is TRBV5-1 and J usage is TRBJ1-6; TRBD1 might be the D (6 bases). V dropped 3 bases and J dropped 6 bases, with 13 bases sitting between them. Per the germline V gene, CDR1 is SGHRS and CDR2 is YFSETQ. The CDR3 has 15 amino acids. The CDR3 spells CASSWWEGGNSPLHF. The CDR3 DNA reads as TGCGCCAGCAGCTGGTGGGAAGGGGGTAATTCACCCCTCCACTTT.

The V gene is TRBV2, the J gene TRBJ2-7; 8 bases agree with TRBD2. Germline V lookup: CDR1 SNHLY, CDR2 FYNNEI. The CDR3 is made up of 15 amino acids. Germline trimming cut 0 bases from V and 3 bases from J; bases unmatched to any gene: 4. The CDR3: CASSEAGTSDYEQYF. The CDR3 DNA follows: TGTGCCAGCAGTGAAGCCGGGACTAGTGACTACGAGCAGTACTTC.

The chain uses TRBV2 and TRBJ2-7, with TRBD1 as a possible D gene (6 bases). The CDR3 extends over 14 amino acids. V gave up 3 bases and J gave up 5 bases, with 14 bases separating them. In germline, CDR1 is SNHLY, CDR2 FYNNEI. The CDR3 DNA reads TGTGCCAGCAGTGACACAGGGTTTAACCACGAGCAGTACTTC. Its translation: CASSDTGFNHEQYF. Drawing the rest from reference TRBV2 and TRBJ2-7, the complete variable domain is EPEVTQTPSHQVTQMGQEVILRCVPISNHLYFYWYRQILGQKVEFLVSFYNNEISEKSEIFDDQFSVERPDGSNFTLKIRSTKLEDSAMYFCASSDTGFNHEQYFGPGTRLTVT.